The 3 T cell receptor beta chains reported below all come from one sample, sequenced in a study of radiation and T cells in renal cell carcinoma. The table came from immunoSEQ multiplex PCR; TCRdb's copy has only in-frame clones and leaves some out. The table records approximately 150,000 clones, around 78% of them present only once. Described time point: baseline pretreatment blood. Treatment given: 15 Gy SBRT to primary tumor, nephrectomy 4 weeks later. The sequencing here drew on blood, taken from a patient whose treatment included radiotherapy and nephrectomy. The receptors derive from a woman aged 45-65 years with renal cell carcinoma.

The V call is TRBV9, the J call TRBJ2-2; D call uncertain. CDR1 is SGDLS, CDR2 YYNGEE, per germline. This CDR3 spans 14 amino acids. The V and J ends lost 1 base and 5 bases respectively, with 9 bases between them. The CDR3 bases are TGTGCCAGCAGCGTACCCAGCGTAACCGGGGAGCTGTTTTTT. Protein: CASSVPSVTGELFF.

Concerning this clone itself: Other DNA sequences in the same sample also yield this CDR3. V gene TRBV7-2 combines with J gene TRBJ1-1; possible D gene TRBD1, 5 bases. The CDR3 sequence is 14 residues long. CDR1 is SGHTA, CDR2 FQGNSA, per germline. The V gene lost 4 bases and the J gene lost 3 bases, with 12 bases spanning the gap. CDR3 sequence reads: CASSSLLGDTEAFF. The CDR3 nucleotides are TGTGCCAGCAGCTCGCTCCTGGGGGACACTGAAGCTTTCTTT.

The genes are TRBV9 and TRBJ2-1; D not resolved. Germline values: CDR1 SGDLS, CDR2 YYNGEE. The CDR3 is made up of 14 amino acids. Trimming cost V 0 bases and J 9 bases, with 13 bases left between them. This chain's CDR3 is CASSVGVGGGEQFF. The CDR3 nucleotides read TGTGCCAGCAGCGTAGGAGTCGGCGGCGGTGAGCAGTTCTTC.